Shown below are 19 T cell receptor beta chains from a single sample sequenced in a study of CD4 T cells in lung cancer. Mutant 27-mer peptides stimulated the PBMCs for approximately 13 days before restimulation with peptide-pulsed autologous B cells. After restimulation with peptide-pulsed B cells, live T cells secreting IFNgamma were sorted. Limiting-dilution expansion used roughly 3 or 10 sorted cells per well for roughly 13 to 22 days. What these receptors recognize is not known. Generated by immunoSEQ multiplex PCR, the TCRdb table keeps only in-frame clones and is missing some. The sample comprises about 300 clones, about nine tenths of which are singletons, and approximately 84% rests with the top ten. Sequencing was performed on a CD4+ T cell line or clone grown in culture. The receptors derive from a woman aged 55-75 years with non-small cell lung cancer. Some clones in this sample may be carry-over from other donors' samples.

This clone was observed once. V is TRBV29-1 and J is TRBJ1-2; TRBD1 agrees at 7 bases. Unmatched junction bases numbered 11, after V lost 3 bases and J lost 4 bases. This CDR3 is 15 amino acids long. The germline gives CDR1 SQVTM, CDR2 ANQGSEA. The CDR3 coding sequence is TGCAGCGTTGAGACAATTGACAGGGACAGCTATGGCTACACCTTC. It translates to CSVETIDRDSYGYTF.

The genes are TRBV7-2 and TRBJ2-1; TRBD1 matches 7 bases. Germline V CDR1 and CDR2: SGHTA, FQGNSA. The CDR3 totals 16 residues. J gave up 7 bases and V 4 bases, and 13 bases lay outside the gene matches. The CDR3 here is CASSSRGGQKVNEQFF. CDR3 DNA: TGTGCCAGCAGCTCTAGAGGGGGCCAGAAAGTGAATGAGCAGTTCTTC.

The rearrangement links TRBV5-6 to TRBJ1-1; D gene ambiguous. V was cut by 2 bases and J by 1 base, with 6 bases left in between. Germline assignment: CDR1 SGHDT and CDR2 YYEEEE. This CDR3 contains 13 residues. The CDR3: CASSLRPNTEAFF. The CDR3 DNA follows: TGTGCCAGCAGCTTACGCCCGAACACTGAAGCTTTCTTT.

This chain joins TRBV6-5 and TRBJ2-5; possible D gene TRBD2, 6 bases. The CDR3 contains 15 residues. The V and J ends lost 2 bases and 4 bases respectively, with 14 bases between them. Germline CDR1 and CDR2: MNHEY and SVGAGI. The CDR3 DNA reads as TGTGCCAGCAGTTACGGGACGGTCGGGGGAGAGACCCAGTACTTC. It is translated as CASSYGTVGGETQYF.

This chain uses TRBV7-8 with TRBJ1-1; the match to TRBD1 covers 10 bases. The V and J ends lost 0 bases and 3 bases, in that order; junction bases with no gene match: 4. Germline V gene lookup returns CDR1 SGHVS and CDR2 FQNEAQ. The CDR3 loop spans 16 amino acids. The CDR3 region has the DNA TGTGCCAGCAGCTTAGCATTGGACAGGGGGTACACTGAAGCTTTCTTT. Its translation: CASSLALDRGYTEAFF.

The CDR3 spells CASSYSGSDEQFF. The CDR3 nucleotides are TGTGCCAGCAGTTACTCCGGGAGCGATGAGCAGTTCTTC. The rearrangement links TRBV6-6 to TRBJ2-1, with D perhaps TRBD2 (6 bases). Germline CDR1 reads MNHNY; CDR2 reads SVGAGI (reference sequence). Trimming left V 0 bases short and J 8 bases short, with 8 bases between. CDR3 size: 13 residues.

The rearrangement joins TRBV5-6 to TRBJ1-6, with TRBD1 identical over 7 bases. The junction had 14 bases not matched to a gene; V was cut back by 1 base and J by 4 bases. The CDR3 contains 19 residues. The V gene's germline CDR1 is SGHDT and CDR2 YYEEEE. In nucleotides, the CDR3 is TGTGCCAGCAGCTTGTTTCGGGGACAGATGTTCGGATATAATTCACCCCTCCACTTT. Its protein is CASSLFRGQMFGYNSPLHF.

This clone appeared a few times. The rearrangement joins TRBV6-6 to TRBJ1-5, with D perhaps matching TRBD1 (5 bases). CDR3 length equals 15 residues. The germline CDR1 and CDR2 sequences are MNHNY and SVGAGI (reference sequence). The ends were cut back, 4 bases at V and 1 base at J, with 11 bases in the middle. The chain's CDR3 is CASSWGWGSNQPQHF. The CDR3 nucleotides are TGTGCCAGCAGTTGGGGGTGGGGGAGCAATCAGCCCCAGCATTTT.

The chain employs TRBV6-6 and TRBJ2-2; D uncertain. CDR1 is MNHNY, CDR2 SVGAGI, per germline (reference sequence). Between the trimmed V and J ends, which lost 4 bases and 6 bases, there was a span of 18 bases. The length of the CDR3 is 16 residues. The CDR3 region is CASSLPPPSYPGELFF. The CDR3 region has the DNA TGTGCCAGCAGTTTACCTCCCCCCAGCTACCCCGGGGAGCTGTTTTTT.

The CDR3 reads CAAIGEVEAFF. CDR3 sequence (DNA): TGTGCCGCCATTGGGGAGGTTGAAGCTTTCTTT. The V gene is TRBV6-1, the J gene TRBJ1-1; D ambiguous. CDR3 length equals 11 residues. CDR1 and CDR2 (germline): MNHNS, SASEGT. The germline V and J ends were trimmed by 11 bases and 7 bases, with 14 bases remaining between them.

The chain recombines TRBV19 with TRBJ2-2, with D possibly matching TRBD1 (6 bases). V lost 6 bases and J 5 bases, leaving 10 bases between the germline ends. Germline loops: CDR1 LNHDA, CDR2 SQIVND (reference sequence). The length of the CDR3 is 13 residues. This chain's CDR3 is CASRSTGTGELFF. The CDR3 DNA reads TGTGCCAGTAGATCAACAGGGACCGGGGAGCTGTTTTTT.

The V gene is TRBV19, the J gene TRBJ2-3; 13 positions match TRBD2. Per germline, CDR1 LNHDA and CDR2 SQIVND (reference sequence). The V segment lost 8 bases and the J segment 6 bases; nucleotides outside the gene matches: 8. This CDR3 has 15 residues. The CDR3, as DNA: TGTGCCAGTGGCAGGACTAGCGGGAGTCTGGATACGCAGTATTTT. Protein: CASGRTSGSLDTQYF.

The rearrangement links TRBV13 to TRBJ2-7, with D perhaps TRBD1 (6 bases). V lost 3 bases, J lost 2 bases, and 14 bases lay in between. Germline lookup yields CDR1 PRHDT and CDR2 FYEKMQ (reference sequence). The CDR3 is made up of 15 amino acids. The CDR3: CASSFIRDTAYEQYF. The CDR3 coding sequence is TGTGCCAGCAGCTTCATTCGGGACACTGCCTACGAGCAGTACTTC. Full variable domain (remainder filled in from reference TRBV13 and TRBJ2-7): AAGVIQSPRHLIKEKRETATLKCYPIPRHDTVYWYQQGPGQDPQFLISFYEKMQSDKGSIPDRFSAQQFSDYHSELNMSSLELGDSALYFCASSFIRDTAYEQYFGPGTRLTVT.

This chain links TRBV18 with TRBJ1-3; D unclear. The CDR3 consists of 15 residues. V gave up 0 bases and J gave up 0 bases, with 6 bases separating them. Per the germline V gene, CDR1 is KGHSH and CDR2 is LQKENI. The CDR3 nucleotides read TGTGCCAGCTCACCACCGGTGAGCTCTGGAAACACCATATATTTT. Translated, it gives CASSPPVSSGNTIYF.

V and J are TRBV30 and TRBJ1-5, with D tentatively TRBD1 (6 bases). Between the trimmed V and J ends, which lost 2 bases and 11 bases, there was a span of 13 bases. This CDR3 spans 12 amino acids. The germline V gene encodes CDR1 GTSNPN and CDR2 SVGIG (reference sequence). The CDR3 spells CAWSLGAQAQHF. CDR3 nucleotide sequence: TGTGCCTGGAGTTTGGGGGCACAGGCCCAGCATTTT.

The chain combines TRBV2 with TRBJ1-2; weak D call: TRBD1 (5 bases). V shed 7 bases and J shed 4 bases, with 16 bases lying between them. The CDR3 is made up of 14 amino acids. Germline V gives CDR1 SNHLY, CDR2 FYNNEI. In nucleotides, the CDR3 is TGTGCCAGCACTCTATCCGGGGGTCCCTATGGCTACACCTTC. Its protein is CASTLSGGPYGYTF. The variable domain in full, completed from reference TRBV2 and TRBJ1-2, reads EPEVTQTPSHQVTQMGQEVILRCVPISNHLYFYWYRQILGQKVEFLVSFYNNEISEKSEIFDDQFSVERPDGSNFTLKIRSTKLEDSAMYFCASTLSGGPYGYTFGSGTRLTVV.

The rearrangement links TRBV7-9 to TRBJ2-5; the D gene is possibly TRBD2 (6 bases). V lost 5 bases and J lost 14, with 30 bases in between. This CDR3 spans 16 amino acids. Germline CDR1 reads SEHNR; CDR2 reads FQNEAQ (reference sequence). The CDR3 reads CASSPRSSETPHSRYF. The CDR3 coding sequence is TGTGCCAGCAGCCCACGTTCTAGCGAAACCCCCCACTCCCGATACTTC.

The V call is TRBV19, the J call TRBJ1-4, with TRBD1 matching 7 bases. Germline V gene sequence: CDR1 LNHDA, CDR2 SQIVND (reference sequence). J was trimmed by 0 bases and V by 5 bases; bases with no gene match: 12. The CDR3 has 18 residues. Here the CDR3 DNA reads TGTGCCAGTAGTTTCGCCGGACAGGCGACTGCAACTAATGAAAAACTGTTTTTT. As protein: CASSFAGQATATNEKLFF.

This clone has only one observation. The CDR3, as DNA: TGTGCCAGCAGCCCACAACTGGGGACTATAAACAACAATGAGCAGTTCTTC. Its protein product is CASSPQLGTINNNEQFF. J is TRBJ2-1 and V is TRBV11-1; 7 nucleotides match TRBD2. CDR1 and CDR2 from the germline V gene are SGHAT and FQDESV (reference sequence). The CDR3 contains 17 residues. J was trimmed by 5 bases and V by 5 bases; bases with no gene match: 15.